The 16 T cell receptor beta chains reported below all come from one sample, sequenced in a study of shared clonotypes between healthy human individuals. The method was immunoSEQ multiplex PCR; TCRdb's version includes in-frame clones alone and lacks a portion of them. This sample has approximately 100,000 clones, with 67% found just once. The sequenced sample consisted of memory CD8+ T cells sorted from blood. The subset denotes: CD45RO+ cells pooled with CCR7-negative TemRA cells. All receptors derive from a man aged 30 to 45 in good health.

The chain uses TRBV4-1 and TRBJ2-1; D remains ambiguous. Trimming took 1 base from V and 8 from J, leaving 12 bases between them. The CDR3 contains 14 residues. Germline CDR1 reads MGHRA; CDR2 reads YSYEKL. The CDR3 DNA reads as TGCGCCAGCAGCCAAGTTACACAGTGGGATGAGCAGTTCTTC. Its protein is CASSQVTQWDEQFF.

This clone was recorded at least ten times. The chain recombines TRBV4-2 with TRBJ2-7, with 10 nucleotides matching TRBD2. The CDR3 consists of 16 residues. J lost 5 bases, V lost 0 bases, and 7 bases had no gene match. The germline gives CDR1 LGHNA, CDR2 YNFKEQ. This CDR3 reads CASSQDYNLAGDEQYF. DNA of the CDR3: TGTGCCAGCAGCCAAGATTATAACCTAGCGGGAGACGAGCAGTACTTC.

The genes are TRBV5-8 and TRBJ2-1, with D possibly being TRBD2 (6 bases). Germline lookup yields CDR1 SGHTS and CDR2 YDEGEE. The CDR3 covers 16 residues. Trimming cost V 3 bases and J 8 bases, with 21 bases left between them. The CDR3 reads CASSYPNRLGLYEQFF. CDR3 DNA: TGTGCCAGCAGCTACCCTAATCGACTAGGTCTCTATGAGCAGTTCTTC.

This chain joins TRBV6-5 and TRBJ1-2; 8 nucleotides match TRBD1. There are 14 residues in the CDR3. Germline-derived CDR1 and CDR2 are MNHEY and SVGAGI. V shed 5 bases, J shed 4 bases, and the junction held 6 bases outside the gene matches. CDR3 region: CASSPGTGVYGYTF. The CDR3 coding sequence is TGTGCCAGCAGTCCCGGGACAGGCGTCTATGGCTACACCTTC.

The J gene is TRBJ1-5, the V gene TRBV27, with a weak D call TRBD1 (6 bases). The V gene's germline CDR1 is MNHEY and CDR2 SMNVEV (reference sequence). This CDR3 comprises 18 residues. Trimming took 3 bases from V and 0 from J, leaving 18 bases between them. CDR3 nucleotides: TGTGCCAGCAGTTTCTCCCTAGACAGGACCCGTAGCAATCAGCCCCAGCATTTT. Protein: CASSFSLDRTRSNQPQHF.

The CDR3 sequence is CASSPVTGYNEQFF. For the CDR3, the DNA is TGTGCCAGCAGCCCGGTGACAGGCTACAATGAGCAGTTCTTC. The V gene is TRBV5-6, the J gene TRBJ2-1, with D perhaps TRBD1 (6 bases). Per the germline V gene, CDR1 is SGHDT and CDR2 is YYEEEE. The CDR3 is 14 residues long. Trimming cost V 4 bases and J 3 bases, with 11 bases left between them.

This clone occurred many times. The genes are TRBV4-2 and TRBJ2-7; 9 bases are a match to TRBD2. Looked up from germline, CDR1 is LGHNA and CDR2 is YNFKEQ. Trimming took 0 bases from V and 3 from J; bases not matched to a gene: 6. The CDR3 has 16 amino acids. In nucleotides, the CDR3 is TGTGCCAGCAGCCAAGAGCAAGCGGGAGGAGGCTACGAGCAGTACTTC. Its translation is CASSQEQAGGGYEQYF.

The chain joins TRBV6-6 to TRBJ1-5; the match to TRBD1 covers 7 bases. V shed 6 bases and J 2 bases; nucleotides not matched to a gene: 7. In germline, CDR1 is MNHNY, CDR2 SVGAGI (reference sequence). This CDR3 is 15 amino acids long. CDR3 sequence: CASSAQGLGNQPQHF. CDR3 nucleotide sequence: TGTGCCAGCAGCGCACAGGGGCTGGGCAATCAGCCCCAGCATTTT.

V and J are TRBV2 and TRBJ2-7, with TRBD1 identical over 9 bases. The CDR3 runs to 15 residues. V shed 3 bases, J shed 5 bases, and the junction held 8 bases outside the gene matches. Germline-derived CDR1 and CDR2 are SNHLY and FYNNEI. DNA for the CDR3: TGTGCCAGCAGTGACTGGACAGGGGAGGCCGACGAGCAGTACTTC. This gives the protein CASSDWTGEADEQYF.

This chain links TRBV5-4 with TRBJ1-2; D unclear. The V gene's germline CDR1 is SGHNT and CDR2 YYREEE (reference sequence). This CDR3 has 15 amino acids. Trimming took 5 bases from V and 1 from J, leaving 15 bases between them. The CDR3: CASSFPEDGNYGYTF. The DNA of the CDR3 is TGTGCCAGCAGTTTTCCTGAAGACGGTAACTATGGCTACACCTTC.

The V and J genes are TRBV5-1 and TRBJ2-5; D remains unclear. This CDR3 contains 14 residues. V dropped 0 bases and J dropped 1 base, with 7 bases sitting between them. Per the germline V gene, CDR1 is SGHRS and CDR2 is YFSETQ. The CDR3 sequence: CASSLGGSQETQYF. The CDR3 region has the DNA TGCGCCAGCAGCTTGGGGGGATCCCAAGAGACCCAGTACTTC.

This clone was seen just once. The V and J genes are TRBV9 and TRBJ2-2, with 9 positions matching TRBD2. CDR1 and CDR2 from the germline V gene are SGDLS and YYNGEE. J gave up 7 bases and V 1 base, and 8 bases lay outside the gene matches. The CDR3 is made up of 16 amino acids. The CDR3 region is CASSVNEREVNGELFF. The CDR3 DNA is TGTGCCAGCAGCGTAAACGAGCGGGAGGTTAACGGGGAGCTGTTTTTT.

The CDR3 region is CASSLGGRTASGANVLTF. The CDR3 bases are TGTGCCAGCAGCTTGGGGGGGCGCACGGCCTCTGGGGCCAACGTCCTGACTTTC. The chain uses TRBV5-6 and TRBJ2-6; a weak D match, TRBD1 (6 bases). V lost 0 bases and J 0 bases, leaving 13 bases between the germline ends. Germline V gene data show CDR1 as SGHDT and CDR2 as YYEEEE. The CDR3 consists of 18 residues.

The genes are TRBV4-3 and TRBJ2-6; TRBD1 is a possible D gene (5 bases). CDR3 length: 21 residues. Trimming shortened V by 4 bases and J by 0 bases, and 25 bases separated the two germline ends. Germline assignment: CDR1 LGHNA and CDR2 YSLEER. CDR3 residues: CASSPTILPRHDSSGANVLTF. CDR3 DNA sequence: TGCGCCAGCAGCCCCACCATTCTCCCCCGACACGACAGCTCTGGGGCCAACGTCCTGACTTTC.

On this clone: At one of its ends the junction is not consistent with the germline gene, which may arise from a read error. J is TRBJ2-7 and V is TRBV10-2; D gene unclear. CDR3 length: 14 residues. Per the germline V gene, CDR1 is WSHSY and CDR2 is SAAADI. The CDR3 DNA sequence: TGCGCCAGCATTACGGCGGAGTACTCCGACGAGCAGTACTTC. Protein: CASITAEYSDEQYF.

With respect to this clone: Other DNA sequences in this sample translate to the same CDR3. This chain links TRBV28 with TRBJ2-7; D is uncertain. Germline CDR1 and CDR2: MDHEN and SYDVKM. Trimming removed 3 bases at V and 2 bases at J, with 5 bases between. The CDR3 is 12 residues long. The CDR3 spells CASSLSTYEQYF. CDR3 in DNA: TGTGCCAGCAGTTTGAGTACCTACGAGCAGTACTTC.